This paragraph covers one TCR beta chain sequence. The second PCR ran roughly 6 to 12 cycles with a sample-barcoded 5' primer and J-beta primers. TCRdb re-analysed the 5' RACE reads in MiXCR, keeping a single row per CDR3 protein. The table lists some 790,000 distinct CDR3 sequences, less than 35% of them singletons, with 15% to 20% in the top ten. Researchers isolated at least 6.5 million PBMCs per sample. The data are from a study of blood T cells in healthy people across ages. Study information: For every two T cells, template switching captured about one barcoded beta molecule.

Germline values: CDR1 SGHVS, CDR2 FQNEAQ. This CDR3 is built from 15 residues. Trimming left V 5 bases short and J 4 bases short, with 17 bases between. Sequenced input: blood. The sequence derives from a woman older than 75 in good health. The chain couples TRBV7-8 to TRBJ1-1, with a weak D call TRBD1 (5 bases). The CDR3 DNA sequence: TGTGCCAGCAGCCCCCGTGGGGGGTGGGTCACTGAAGCTTTCTTT. It encodes CASSPRGGWVTEAFF.